One sample yielded the 20 T cell receptor beta chains listed below, sequenced in a study of blood T cell repertoires in COVID-19. Using immunoSEQ multiplex PCR, the repertoire was profiled, and TCRdb retains in-frame clones only, with some absent. Here the sample spans approximately 240,000 clones, around 90% being singletons. The sequenced material came from peripheral blood. The source is a man aged 25 to 40 with COVID-19, enrolled during active disease.

V usage is TRBV4-1 and J usage is TRBJ2-7; TRBD1 aligns across 7 bases. The CDR3 is made up of 16 amino acids. V shed 0 bases, J shed 4 bases, and the junction held 9 bases outside the gene matches. In germline, CDR1 is MGHRA, CDR2 YSYEKL. CDR3 sequence reads: CASSQDPIGGVYEQYF. The CDR3 coding sequence is TGCGCCAGCAGCCAAGATCCCATAGGGGGCGTTTACGAGCAGTACTTC.

The V call is TRBV3-1 (or the pseudogene TRBV3-2), the J call TRBJ2-1; D is possibly TRBD2 (5 bases). The V gene's germline CDR1 is LGHDT and CDR2 YNNKEL (reference sequence). This CDR3 spans 13 amino acids. V was shortened by 1 base and J by 9 bases, with 10 bases between the two germline ends. CDR3 nucleotide sequence: TGTGCCAGCAGCCAAGCCCGCCGGGGTGAGCAGTTCTTC. Residues: CASSQARRGEQFF.

The chain carries TRBV4-2 and TRBJ2-1; TRBD2 is a possible D gene (7 bases). CDR3 length: 12 amino acids. Trimming shortened V by 6 bases and J by 10 bases, and 13 bases separated the two germline ends. CDR1 and CDR2 (germline): LGHNA, YNFKEQ. The CDR3 DNA reads TGTGCCAGCAGTACGGGGGGCAGAGAGCAGTTCTTC. It specifies CASSTGGREQFF.

The chain couples TRBV29-1 to TRBJ1-2, with D perhaps matching TRBD1 (6 bases). The germline CDR1 and CDR2 sequences are SQVTM and ANQGSEA. This CDR3 contains 12 residues. V gave up 4 bases and J gave up 5 bases, with 11 bases separating them. CDR3 sequence: CSVAHQGYGYTF. Here the CDR3 DNA reads TGCAGCGTTGCTCACCAGGGGTATGGCTACACCTTC.

The genes are TRBV7-2 and TRBJ2-7; possibly TRBD2 for D (6 bases). The CDR3 runs to 16 residues. In germline, CDR1 is SGHTA, CDR2 FQGNSA. Trimming stripped 6 bases from V and 0 bases from J, with 18 bases between. CDR3 in amino acids: CASRRLAGSSSYEQYF. The DNA for the CDR3 is TGTGCCAGCAGGAGGTTGGCGGGGTCTAGCTCCTACGAGCAGTACTTC.

The chain is built from TRBV6-5 and TRBJ1-2; no clear D. The V and J ends lost 8 bases and 2 bases respectively, with 9 bases between them. The CDR3 runs 12 residues. The germline V gene encodes CDR1 MNHEY and CDR2 SVGAGI. CDR3 in amino acids: CASFNRNYGYTF. CDR3 nucleotide sequence: TGTGCCAGCTTTAACAGAAACTATGGCTACACCTTC.

The chain couples TRBV5-6 to TRBJ1-2; D perhaps matches TRBD1 (5 bases). The CDR3 extends over 14 amino acids. V lost 0 bases and J 8 bases, leaving 14 bases between the germline ends. Germline CDR1 SGHDT, CDR2 YYEEEE. CDR3 loop: CASSLVSGSRGYTF. As DNA, the CDR3 is TGTGCCAGCAGCTTGGTATCAGGGTCTAGGGGCTACACCTTC.

This chain uses TRBV7-9 with TRBJ1-6, with D maybe TRBD1 (5 bases). Trimming stripped 6 bases from V and 9 bases from J, with 15 bases between. This CDR3 comprises 14 residues. The germline V gene encodes CDR1 SEHNR and CDR2 FQNEAQ (reference sequence). The CDR3, as DNA: TGTGCCAGCAGGTCCGGGGGTGTGGGTTCACCCCTCCACTTT. This translates into CASRSGGVGSPLHF. The full variable domain, its missing parts supplied by reference TRBV7-9 and TRBJ1-6, is DTGVSQNPRHKITKRGQNVTFRCDPISEHNRLYWYRQTLGQGPEFLTYFQNEAQLEKSRLLSDRFSAERPKGSFSTLEIQRTEQGDSAMYLCASRSGGVGSPLHFGNGTRLTVT.

The V and J genes are TRBV10-3 and TRBJ1-1; TRBD1 is a possible D gene (6 bases). The V gene's germline CDR1 is ENHRY and CDR2 SYGVKD. This CDR3 is built from 13 residues. The V end was cut by 3 bases, the J end by 8 bases, with 13 bases between. CDR3 sequence reads: CAISDRGTEEAFF. The DNA for the CDR3 is TGTGCCATCAGTGATAGGGGGACCGAAGAAGCTTTCTTT.

In DNA form, the CDR3 reads TGTGCCAGCACCGAGGAGGGAGGCTATGGCTACACCTTC. Translated, it gives CASTEEGGYGYTF. This rearrangement joins TRBV6-5 to TRBJ1-2, with D uncertain. The V end lost 7 bases, the J end lost 4 bases, and 13 bases lay between the germline ends. The germline V gene encodes CDR1 MNHEY and CDR2 SVGAGI. This CDR3 comprises 13 residues.

This clone appeared once. The rearrangement uses TRBV6-5 and TRBJ2-5; 7 bases are shared with TRBD1. Looked up from germline, CDR1 is MNHEY and CDR2 is SVGAGI. The CDR3 runs 13 residues. The V gene end was trimmed by 6 bases and the J gene end by 2 bases; junction bases not matched to a gene: 3. The CDR3 spells CASSGTDQETQYF. CDR3 sequence (DNA): TGTGCCAGCAGCGGGACAGATCAAGAGACCCAGTACTTC.

The rearrangement links TRBV7-9 to TRBJ2-5; 7 bases are a match to TRBD1. The CDR3 has 16 residues. The V and J ends lost 3 bases and 4 bases, in that order; junction bases with no gene match: 11. CDR1 and CDR2 (germline): SEHNR, FQNEAQ (reference sequence). The CDR3 DNA reads TGTGCCAGCAGCTTCCAGGGGGTAAAGGTCGGAGAGACCCAGTACTTC. Translating gives CASSFQGVKVGETQYF.

The rearrangement links TRBV27 to TRBJ1-2; 8 bases are a match to TRBD1. Trimming took 6 bases from V and 4 from J; bases not matched to a gene: 16. From germline, CDR1 is MNHEY and CDR2 SMNVEV (reference sequence). The CDR3 has 17 amino acids. The CDR3 region is CASSQRAGGVRLYGYTF. For the CDR3, the DNA is TGTGCCAGCAGCCAGAGGGCAGGGGGCGTAAGACTCTATGGCTACACCTTC.

The CDR3 loop reads CASSLAGGATDTQYF. The CDR3 bases are TGTGCCAGCAGCTTAGCGGGCGGGGCTACAGATACGCAGTATTTT. The chain is built from TRBV7-7 and TRBJ2-3; tentative D call: TRBD2 (6 bases). V was shortened by 0 bases and J by 3 bases, with 10 bases between the two germline ends. This CDR3 comprises 15 residues. In germline, CDR1 is SSHAT, CDR2 FNYEAQ (reference sequence).

The rearrangement joins TRBV6-5 to TRBJ1-5, with a weak D call TRBD1 (6 bases). Germline lookup yields CDR1 MNHEY and CDR2 SVGAGI. Trimming removed 7 bases from V and 3 bases from J, with 13 bases in between. The CDR3 length is 14 residues. The CDR3 DNA sequence: TGTGCCAGCAACGAACAGGGTTACAATCAGCCCCAGCATTTT. Protein sequence: CASNEQGYNQPQHF.

The chain couples TRBV2 to TRBJ1-5, with 7 bases fitting TRBD1. V dropped 3 bases and J dropped 1; count of bases not matched to a gene: 3. The CDR3 is 15 amino acids. Per germline, CDR1 SNHLY and CDR2 FYNNEI. CDR3 in amino acids: CASSEDRNSNQPQHF. In DNA, the CDR3 is TGTGCCAGCAGTGAGGACAGGAACAGCAATCAGCCCCAGCATTTT.

The rearrangement joins TRBV9 to TRBJ2-5; D perhaps matches TRBD1 (6 bases). Between the trimmed V and J ends, which lost 4 bases and 2 bases, there was a span of 12 bases. Germline values: CDR1 SGDLS, CDR2 YYNGEE. The CDR3 contains 14 residues. This chain's CDR3 is CASSSMDRQETQYF. CDR3 DNA: TGTGCCAGCAGCTCTATGGACAGACAAGAGACCCAGTACTTC. Using reference TRBV9 and TRBJ2-5 for the parts outside the CDR3, the full variable domain is DSGVTQTPKHLITATGQRVTLRCSPRSGDLSVYWYQQSLDQGLQFLIQYYNGEERAKGNILERFSAQQFPDLHSELNLSSLELGDSALYFCASSSMDRQETQYFGPGTRLLVL.

The V gene is TRBV4-1, the J gene TRBJ2-5, with D possibly matching TRBD1 (5 bases). This CDR3 spans 15 amino acids. CDR1 MGHRA and CDR2 YSYEKL come from the germline V gene. Trimming pared 0 bases from V and 2 bases from J, leaving 10 bases between. DNA for the CDR3: TGCGCCAGCAGCCAAGATCAGGGATATCAAGAGACCCAGTACTTC. Translation gives CASSQDQGYQETQYF.

The gene calls are TRBV5-1 and TRBJ1-2, with D unresolved. V was shortened by 0 bases and J by 7 bases, with 13 bases between the two germline ends. The CDR3 is 14 amino acids. The germline CDR1 and CDR2 sequences are SGHRS and YFSETQ. The CDR3 is CASSLDGDSSGYTF. The CDR3 nucleotides are TGCGCCAGCAGCTTGGACGGGGATTCAAGTGGCTACACCTTC.

This chain uses TRBV6-5 with TRBJ2-3; 10 nucleotides agree with TRBD2. CDR1 MNHEY and CDR2 SVGAGI come from the germline V gene. Trimming cost V 4 bases and J 6 bases; bases outside gene matches: 4. The CDR3 has 14 amino acids. The CDR3 DNA reads as TGTGCCAGCAGTTTAGCGGGGGGAAGGGATACGCAGTATTTT. Its protein is CASSLAGGRDTQYF.